The 9 T cell receptor beta chains given below trace back to one sample, sequenced in a study of beta chain features in type 1 diabetes. Sequencing targeted expressed TCRB transcripts, as all isolated RNA had been reverse transcribed. Generated by immunoSEQ multiplex PCR, the TCRdb table keeps only in-frame clones and is missing some. The data contain 250,000 to 350,000 clones, approximately 15% of them singletons. The sample consisted of central memory CD4+ T cells from blood. The origin of the receptors is a man aged 30 to 39 in good health.

This clone has only a few counts. V gene TRBV5-6 combines with J gene TRBJ2-4; D call uncertain. Germline V gene sequence: CDR1 SGHDT, CDR2 YYEEEE. This CDR3 is built from 14 residues. V lost 4 bases, J lost 0 bases, and 8 bases lay in between. The CDR3 region has the DNA TGTGCCAGCAGCGGGCGTTTAGCCAAAAACATTCAGTACTTC. This encodes CASSGRLAKNIQYF.

The table lists this clone with a count of one. CDR3 amino acids: CASSPLGGGGVTEAFF. Written as DNA, the CDR3 is TGCGCCAGCAGCCCCCTGGGCGGGGGAGGAGTCACTGAAGCTTTCTTT. The chain recombines TRBV4-1 with TRBJ1-1, with D possibly being TRBD1 (5 bases). CDR1 is MGHRA, CDR2 YSYEKL, per germline. Trimming pared 4 bases from V and 4 bases from J, leaving 19 bases between. The CDR3 has 16 residues.

In its sample, this clone was seen a few times. The chain combines TRBV11-2 with TRBJ1-5, with TRBD1 matching over 9 bases. V shed 4 bases and J 4 bases; nucleotides not matched to a gene: 5. Germline-derived CDR1 and CDR2 are SGHAT and FQNNGV. This CDR3 has 15 amino acids. The CDR3 here is CASSSGTGWNQPQHF. CDR3 DNA sequence: TGTGCCAGCAGCTCAGGGACAGGGTGGAATCAGCCCCAGCATTTT. Full variable domain (missing parts from reference TRBV11-2 and TRBJ1-5): EAGVAQSPRYKIIEKRQSVAFWCNPISGHATLYWYQQILGQGPKLLIQFQNNGVVDDSQLPKDRFSAERLKGVDSTLKIQPAKLEDSAVYLCASSSGTGWNQPQHFGDGTRLSIL.

This clone was counted ten times or more. V usage is TRBV18 and J usage is TRBJ2-5; D perhaps matches TRBD1 (6 bases). Trimming shortened V by 3 bases and J by 8 bases, and 22 bases separated the two germline ends. The CDR3 sequence is 16 residues long. The germline V gene has CDR1 KGHSH and CDR2 LQKENI. CDR3 nucleotide sequence: TGTGCCAGCTCACCTGGGGATTATGCAGGGGATGGCACCCAGTACTTC. Its protein is CASSPGDYAGDGTQYF.

This clone turned up a few times. The chain links TRBV25-1 to TRBJ2-7; tentatively, D is TRBD1 (5 bases). CDR3 length equals 14 residues. Germline lookup yields CDR1 MGHDK and CDR2 SYGVNS. V lost 5 bases to trimming and J lost 1 base, with 12 bases between them. CDR3 loop: CASSTRSGSYEQYV. CDR3 coding DNA: TGTGCCAGCAGTACCCGCTCAGGGTCCTACGAGCAGTACGTC.

The CDR3 region is CSVDRGFDGYTF. DNA for the CDR3: TGCAGCGTTGACAGGGGTTTCGATGGCTACACCTTC. V gene TRBV29-1 combines with J gene TRBJ1-2, with TRBD1 as a possible D gene (6 bases). Germline CDR1 is SQVTM and CDR2 is ANQGSEA. V was pared by 3 bases and J by 6 bases, with 11 bases between. The CDR3 sequence is 12 residues long.

V and J are TRBV7-6 and TRBJ2-3, with 10 bases matching TRBD1. This CDR3 has 16 residues. Unmatched junction bases numbered 5, after V lost 1 base and J lost 4 bases. The germline V gene has CDR1 SGHVS and CDR2 FNYEAQ. The CDR3 spells CASSLVTGTGADTQYF. The CDR3 region has the DNA TGTGCCAGCAGCTTAGTGACCGGGACAGGGGCAGATACGCAGTATTTT.

The chain has TRBV7-2 and TRBJ1-3; weak D call: TRBD1 (6 bases). This CDR3 has 13 amino acids. From germline, CDR1 is SGHTA and CDR2 FQGNSA. V was clipped by 7 bases and J by 4 bases, with 11 bases between them. CDR3 residues: CASIVGTGNTIYF. CDR3 nucleotide sequence: TGTGCCAGCATCGTAGGGACAGGAAACACCATATATTTT. The full variable domain, in which reference TRBV7-2 and TRBJ1-3 provide the parts outside the CDR3, is GAGVSQSPSNKVTEKGKDVELRCDPISGHTALYWYRQSLGQGLEFLIYFQGNSAPDKSGLPSDRFSAERTGGSVSTLTIQRTQQEDSAVYLCASIVGTGNTIYFGEGSWLTVV.

This clone was detected a few times. The CDR3 spells CASSLRRGMNTEAFF. The CDR3 DNA follows: TGTGCCAGCAGCTTAAGGCGGGGCATGAACACTGAAGCTTTCTTT. The chain employs TRBV5-4 and TRBJ1-1, with D maybe TRBD1 (5 bases). The germline V gene encodes CDR1 SGHNT and CDR2 YYREEE (reference sequence). V was trimmed by 2 bases and J by 0 bases, leaving 11 bases between them. The length of the CDR3 is 15 residues.